This T cell receptor (beta chain) was sequenced during a study of radiotherapy plus CTLA-4 blockade in lung cancer (dated by TCRdb to 2017 to 2018). A note on the overall study: Among the enrolled patients, under 20% had an objective response, and about 30% reached disease control. Study-level results and caveats: After treatment with radiotherapy and ipilimumab, TCR clones that originated in tumors expanded in peripheral blood. The strongest predictors of response, as reported, were early dynamic changes in blood T cell clones along with a rise in serum interferon-beta after radiation.

Focal radiation therapy combined with CTLA-4 blockade (ipilimumab) was tested in patients with chemo-refractory metastatic non-small-cell lung cancer. About this clone itself: Its specific antigen is unknown. Base qualities are missing; no much larger clone stands one base away.

From the cysteine up to the phenylalanine, the CDR3 has a length of 14 residues. The read is trimmed to its CDR3 DNA, 42 bases read in frame from base 1. Via the germline V gene, CDR1 is SGHVS and CDR2 FNYEAQ. V is clipped by 2 bases and J by 2 bases, and the sequence between their germline boundaries is 9 bases long. The receptor library was made with the immunoSEQ multiplex PCR assay. TCRdb took over this immuneACCESS table, retaining in-frame rearrangements with V and J assigned. Such tables are incomplete; in checked studies, under half of the missing clones stem from an unresolved V gene, and the remainder is unexplained. Recorded for this sample are about 85,000 clones; approximately 83% of them occurred a single time. The top ten clonotypes cover 2% to 2.5% of the sample.

The rearranged chain carries TRBV7-6 and TRBJ1-1; a tentative D match to TRBD1 spans 6 bases. Here the sequenced sample was peripheral blood, taken from a patient treated with radiotherapy plus ipilimumab. The clonotype originates from a human donor with non-small cell lung cancer who had a partial response to radiotherapy plus ipilimumab. The nucleotide sequence is given as TGTGCCAGCAGCTTACAACAGGGAAACACTGAAGCTTTCTTT. Translated, this gives CASSLQQGNTEAFF.